The subject of this entry is one T cell receptor beta chain. Its antigen is unidentified. The sample belongs to a study of T-cell reconstitution after alpha-beta-depleted transplantation in children. General observations from the study: Some patients showed high day-60 TCRbeta diversity, which derived from surviving recipient T cells and thymic progenitors.

Unique molecular identifiers tagged the TCRbeta library. TCRdb re-analysed the PCR reads in MiXCR, keeping a single row per CDR3 protein. This table holds a few hundred thousand distinct CDR3 sequences, 10% to 15% found once. Germline loops: CDR1 LNHDA, CDR2 SQIVND (reference sequence). The CDR3 consists of 12 residues. Deletions cut 3 bases from V and 5 bases from J, with 8 bases between. This clonotype was sampled from a male patient younger than 18 who had a stem cell transplant for acute myeloid leukemia, so the T cells may come from the graft donor. The sample consisted of PBMCs, mostly from graft donor cells, taken 360 days after TCRalphabeta/CD19-depleted stem cell transplant. The chain carries TRBV19 and TRBJ2-7, with no clear D. In DNA form, the CDR3 reads TGTGCCAGTAGTATGAGTCTTAACGAGCAGTACTTC. Protein: CASSMSLNEQYF.